A single sample is the source of the 23 T cell receptor beta chains below, sequenced in a study of blood T cell repertoires in COVID-19. The assay was immunoSEQ multiplex PCR, and TCRdb's table has in-frame clones only and misses some. Among 250,000 to 300,000 clones, roughly nine tenths were seen once, and the ten largest hold 4% to 5%. Source material: peripheral blood. The source is a woman between 40 and 55 years old who had recovered from COVID-19.

The rearrangement links TRBV3-1 (or the pseudogene TRBV3-2) to TRBJ1-6; D gene ambiguous. Germline CDR1 LGHDT, CDR2 YNNKEL (reference sequence). V shed 1 base and J shed 6 bases, with 7 bases lying between them. This CDR3 is built from 14 residues. The CDR3 spells CASSQAVRNSPLHF. As DNA, the CDR3 is TGTGCCAGCAGCCAAGCGGTCCGTAATTCACCCCTCCACTTT.

The chain employs TRBV11-2 and TRBJ2-7; 8 nucleotides line up with TRBD2. Germline CDR1 is SGHAT and CDR2 is FQNNGV. V lost 6 bases, J lost 5 bases, and 6 bases stayed unmatched. The CDR3 is 13 amino acids. CDR3 DNA sequence: TGTGCCAGCAGTCTCGGACTAGCCCACGAGCAGTACTTC. Translated, it gives CASSLGLAHEQYF.

The chain couples TRBV11-1 to TRBJ2-1; TRBD2 matches 12 bases. The J segment lost 6 bases and the V segment lost 4 bases, leaving 4 bases of the junction unmatched. The CDR3 is 15 amino acids. Germline lookup yields CDR1 SGHAT and CDR2 FQDESV (reference sequence). Written as DNA, the CDR3 is TGTGCCAGCAGCTCCGGACTAGCGGGGTCCAATGAGCAGTTCTTC. It codes for CASSSGLAGSNEQFF.

The genes are TRBV2 and TRBJ2-1, with D possibly matching TRBD2 (7 bases). Germline CDR1 SNHLY, CDR2 FYNNEI. Trimming took 3 bases from V and 3 from J, leaving 12 bases between them. The CDR3 is 15 residues long. In DNA, the CDR3 is TGTGCCAGCAGTGAGGAGGGGGGGGTCTACAATGAGCAGTTCTTC. This sequence encodes CASSEEGGVYNEQFF.

This chain links TRBV11-3 with TRBJ2-5; D gene ambiguous. Between the trimmed V and J ends, which lost 1 base and 4 bases, there was a span of 7 bases. Germline CDR1 and CDR2: SGHNT and YENEEA. This CDR3 has 13 amino acids. Here the CDR3 reads CASSLGHGETQYF. DNA for the CDR3: TGTGCCAGCAGCTTAGGTCACGGAGAGACCCAGTACTTC. The full variable domain, with the rest looked up from reference TRBV11-3 and TRBJ2-5, is EAGVVQSPRYKIIEKKQPVAFWCNPISGHNTLYWYLQNLGQGPELLIRYENEEAVDDSQLPKDRFSAERLKGVDSTLKIQPAELGDSAVYLCASSLGHGETQYFGPGTRLLVL.

The table lists this clone with a count of one. The rearrangement links TRBV5-4 to TRBJ1-1; D is possibly TRBD1 (6 bases). Germline V gene sequence: CDR1 SGHNT, CDR2 YYREEE (reference sequence). V was shortened by 4 bases and J by 0 bases, with 10 bases between the two germline ends. The CDR3 length is 14 residues. The CDR3 sequence is CASSGGQMNTEAFF. The CDR3 region has the DNA TGTGCCAGCAGCGGCGGACAGATGAACACTGAAGCTTTCTTT.

The V call is TRBV6-5, the J call TRBJ2-1; 9 bases map to TRBD2. The V segment lost 2 bases and the J segment 6 bases; nucleotides outside the gene matches: 5. Germline CDR1 is MNHEY and CDR2 is SVGAGI. The CDR3 totals 15 residues. The CDR3 sequence is CASSYELAGFNEQFF. The CDR3 region has the DNA TGTGCCAGCAGTTACGAACTAGCGGGCTTCAATGAGCAGTTCTTC.

This clone was observed a single time. J is TRBJ1-6 and V is TRBV5-1; D gene ambiguous. The V gene lost 6 bases and the J gene lost 10 bases, with 14 bases spanning the gap. CDR1 and CDR2 (germline): SGHRS, YFSETQ. The CDR3 runs 13 residues. In DNA, the CDR3 is TGCGCCAGCAAGGGCTTAAGGGAGTCACCCCTCCACTTT. Its protein is CASKGLRESPLHF.

The V and J genes are TRBV9 and TRBJ1-2; no reliable D call. V shed 0 bases and J shed 0 bases, with 9 bases lying between them. The CDR3 is 15 amino acids. From germline, CDR1 is SGDLS and CDR2 YYNGEE. This chain's CDR3 is CASSVVPEANYGYTF. The CDR3 DNA reads as TGTGCCAGCAGCGTAGTTCCAGAGGCTAACTATGGCTACACCTTC.

The chain combines TRBV5-6 with TRBJ1-1, with D maybe TRBD1 (5 bases). The CDR3 loop spans 15 amino acids. Trimming left V 2 bases short and J 0 bases short, with 11 bases between. Germline V gene sequence: CDR1 SGHDT, CDR2 YYEEEE. CDR3 region: CASSFLTAVNTEAFF. DNA for the CDR3: TGTGCCAGCAGCTTCCTGACAGCAGTGAACACTGAAGCTTTCTTT.

V is TRBV5-1 and J is TRBJ2-1; a weak D match, TRBD2 (5 bases). V was cut by 1 base and J by 9 bases, with 11 bases left in between. The germline CDR1 and CDR2 sequences are SGHRS and YFSETQ. This CDR3 spans 13 amino acids. The CDR3, as DNA: TGCGCCAGCAGCTTGAATATGGGGAGTGAGCAGTTCTTC. Its translation: CASSLNMGSEQFF.

This clone occurred once. The chain couples TRBV19 to TRBJ2-2; the D is unclear. The V and J ends lost 3 bases and 3 bases respectively, with 11 bases between them. The CDR3 contains 15 residues. Germline V gene lookup returns CDR1 LNHDA and CDR2 SQIVND (reference sequence). The CDR3 sequence is CASSIGLSYTGELFF. The CDR3 nucleotides read TGTGCCAGTAGTATTGGGCTGTCCTACACCGGGGAGCTGTTTTTT.

The chain uses TRBV11-2 and TRBJ2-7, with TRBD2 identical over 10 bases. The CDR3 length is 17 residues. Germline V gene data show CDR1 as SGHAT and CDR2 as FQNNGV. V lost 4 bases, J lost 0 bases, and 9 bases stayed unmatched. Here the CDR3 DNA reads TGTGCCAGCAGCTCAAATAGCGGGGGGAGAAGCTCCTACGAGCAGTACTTC. Its translation is CASSSNSGGRSSYEQYF.

This chain connects TRBV5-6 to TRBJ1-5, with 8 bases identical to TRBD1. CDR1 and CDR2 from the germline V gene are SGHDT and YYEEEE. Unmatched junction bases numbered 12, after V lost 4 bases and J lost 6 bases. The length of the CDR3 is 16 residues. CDR3 DNA sequence: TGTGCCAGCAGCGATACCGGACAGGGTAGAGGTCAGCCCCAGCATTTT. Encoded protein: CASSDTGQGRGQPQHF.

The chain employs TRBV18 and TRBJ1-2; D call uncertain. Between the trimmed V and J ends, which lost 5 bases and 4 bases, there was a span of 8 bases. There are 12 residues in the CDR3. Germline lookup yields CDR1 KGHSH and CDR2 LQKENI. The CDR3 sequence is CASSEGTYGYTF. As DNA, the CDR3 is TGTGCCAGCTCAGAGGGAACCTATGGCTACACCTTC.

V and J are TRBV12-3 or TRBV12-4 and TRBJ1-2; D is perhaps TRBD1 (5 bases). V was trimmed by 7 bases and J by 1 base, leaving 10 bases between them. This CDR3 comprises 13 residues. As DNA, the CDR3 is TGTGCCAGCACCCGACAGCGTAACTATGGCTACACCTTC. Its protein is CASTRQRNYGYTF.

The chain links TRBV21-1 to TRBJ2-7; the table names TRBD2, a call not compared with the DNA. TRBV21-1 is an annotated pseudogene. The CDR3 covers 11 residues. CDR3 coding DNA: TGTGCCAGCGGGGGGTTACTTGGGCAGTACGTC. Its protein product is CASGGLLGQYV.

The chain has TRBV15 and TRBJ1-6, with a weak D call TRBD1 (5 bases). The CDR3 loop spans 12 amino acids. The V end was cut by 8 bases, the J end by 11 bases, with 13 bases between. CDR1 and CDR2 from the germline V gene are LNHNV and YYDKDF (reference sequence). The CDR3 sequence: CATSWRGTPLHF. Written as DNA, the CDR3 is TGTGCCACCTCATGGAGGGGAACACCCCTCCACTTT.

The chain has TRBV18 and TRBJ2-3; D remains ambiguous. Trimming cost V 3 bases and J 2 bases, with 3 bases left between them. The CDR3 extends over 12 amino acids. CDR1 is KGHSH, CDR2 LQKENI, per germline. The CDR3 reads CASSPFTDTQYF. CDR3 sequence (DNA): TGTGCCAGCTCACCCTTCACAGATACGCAGTATTTT.

V and J are TRBV10-3 and TRBJ1-2, with D uncertain. Deletions cut 2 bases from V and 4 bases from J, with 8 bases between. The CDR3 loop spans 13 amino acids. Germline-derived CDR1 and CDR2 are ENHRY and SYGVKD. For the CDR3, the DNA is TGTGCCATCAGTGAGCGGGAAGGCTATGGCTACACCTTC. It yields the protein CAISEREGYGYTF.

The chain employs TRBV19 and TRBJ1-5, with D hard to call. This CDR3 has 16 residues. Germline CDR1 is LNHDA and CDR2 is SQIVND (reference sequence). Trimming pared 0 bases from V and 2 bases from J, leaving 11 bases between. As DNA, the CDR3 is TGTGCCAGTAGTATAGATGGGAGAGGAGGCAATCAGCCCCAGCATTTT. It encodes CASSIDGRGGNQPQHF. Combining the CDR3 with reference TRBV19 and TRBJ1-5 gives the whole variable domain DGGITQSPKYLFRKEGQNVTLSCEQNLNHDAMYWYRQDPGQGLRLIYYSQIVNDFQKGDIAEGYSVSREKKESFPLTVTSAQKNPTAFYLCASSIDGRGGNQPQHFGDGTRLSIL.

The rearrangement links TRBV3-1 (or the pseudogene TRBV3-2) to TRBJ2-1; D is possibly TRBD1 (5 bases). The V end was cut by 4 bases, the J end by 7 bases, with 20 bases between. This CDR3 region has 16 residues. Germline V lookup: CDR1 LGHDT, CDR2 YNNKEL (reference sequence). DNA of the CDR3: TGTGCCAGCAGCCCGCCCCGTCCAGGGTTGGGGAATGAGCAGTTCTTC. It codes for CASSPPRPGLGNEQFF.

This chain uses TRBV5-8 with TRBJ1-3; D is unresolved. V was cut by 3 bases and J by 0 bases, with 7 bases left in between. This CDR3 is 14 amino acids long. Germline assignment: CDR1 SGHTS and CDR2 YDEGEE. The DNA of the CDR3 is TGTGCCAGCAGCTCCGCGTTCTCTGGAAACACCATATATTTT. This sequence encodes CASSSAFSGNTIYF.